These 16 T cell receptor beta chains came from one sample sequenced in a study of cytomegalovirus exposure and HLA in healthy donors. TCRdb keeps only in-frame clones here, not all; method: immunoSEQ multiplex PCR. The table includes some 69,000 clones, 96% detected once. What was sequenced was PBMCs. The receptors originated from a woman under 30 in good health and CMV-seropositive.

The gene calls are TRBV6-6 and TRBJ1-2; perhaps TRBD1 as D (6 bases). The CDR3 spans 13 residues. The germline V and J ends were trimmed by 7 bases and 2 bases, with 11 bases remaining between them. Germline V gives CDR1 MNHNY, CDR2 SVGAGI (reference sequence). The CDR3 DNA reads as TGTGCCAGCACCCCAGGGGCGAACTATGGCTACACCTTC. Translated, it gives CASTPGANYGYTF.

The chain carries TRBV29-1 and TRBJ2-7, with TRBD1 matching 9 bases. There are 14 residues in the CDR3. V trimming: 1 base; J trimming: 4 bases; junction bases outside the gene matches: 5. The germline V gene encodes CDR1 SQVTM and CDR2 ANQGSEA. CDR3 in amino acids: CSVEVGQGLYEQYF. In DNA form, the CDR3 reads TGCAGCGTTGAAGTGGGACAGGGCTTGTACGAGCAGTACTTC.

The CDR3 is CASSLGLEPEQYF. DNA of the CDR3: TGTGCCAGCAGCTTAGGGCTTGAACCCGAGCAGTACTTC. The V call is TRBV7-9, the J call TRBJ2-7; D remains ambiguous. Germline loops: CDR1 SEHNR, CDR2 FQNEAQ (reference sequence). V was clipped by 1 base and J by 6 bases, with 10 bases between them. The CDR3 totals 13 residues.

The gene calls are TRBV5-1 and TRBJ1-2; D gene unclear. CDR1 SGHRS and CDR2 YFSETQ come from the germline V gene. The V end was cut by 5 bases, the J end by 1 base, with 6 bases between. The CDR3 length is 12 residues. The CDR3 coding sequence is TGCGCCAGCAGTGAGCGTAACTATGGCTACACCTTC. This gives the protein CASSERNYGYTF.

V is TRBV6-5 and J is TRBJ1-1; D uncertain. Germline V CDR1 and CDR2: MNHEY, SVGAGI. CDR3 length: 14 residues. Trimming removed 2 bases at V and 1 base at J, with 8 bases between. CDR3 sequence (DNA): TGTGCCAGCAGTTACATGGGCTCGAACACTGAAGCTTTCTTT. Translating it yields CASSYMGSNTEAFF.

The CDR3 DNA reads TGTGCCAGCAGTTTCTTAACAGGGGGCCCCTACAATGAGCAGTTCTTC. This gives the protein CASSFLTGGPYNEQFF. This sequence joins TRBV27 and TRBJ2-1; 9 nucleotides line up with TRBD1. The CDR3 has 16 amino acids. CDR1 and CDR2 from the germline V gene are MNHEY and SMNVEV (reference sequence). V was clipped by 3 bases and J by 2 bases; unmatched bases: 5.

The chain uses TRBV19 and TRBJ2-1; TRBD2 agrees at 9 bases. This CDR3 contains 15 residues. Trimming removed 1 base from V and 7 bases from J; junction bases left unmatched: 5. Germline V gene lookup returns CDR1 LNHDA and CDR2 SQIVND (reference sequence). The CDR3 bases are TGTGCCAGTAGTATAGGTAGCGGGAGTTATAATGAGCAGTTCTTC. This translates into CASSIGSGSYNEQFF. Drawing the rest from reference TRBV19 and TRBJ2-1, the complete variable domain is DGGITQSPKYLFRKEGQNVTLSCEQNLNHDAMYWYRQDPGQGLRLIYYSQIVNDFQKGDIAEGYSVSREKKESFPLTVTSAQKNPTAFYLCASSIGSGSYNEQFFGPGTRLTVL.

This chain uses TRBV5-4 with TRBJ2-1; 9 bases line up with TRBD2. The CDR3 is 17 amino acids. CDR1 SGHNT and CDR2 YYREEE come from the germline V gene (reference sequence). With 0 bases clipped from V and 10 bases from J, the junction kept 14 bases outside the gene matches. The CDR3 here is CASSLAFRTSEGGEQFF. DNA for the CDR3: TGTGCCAGCAGCTTGGCGTTCCGGACTAGCGAGGGGGGAGAGCAGTTCTTC.

This chain connects TRBV4-3 to TRBJ2-3; TRBD2 agrees at 9 bases. Germline V CDR1 and CDR2: LGHNA, YSLEER. This CDR3 has 16 amino acids. The V and J ends lost 4 bases and 0 bases, in that order; junction bases with no gene match: 5. This CDR3 reads CASSPRTSVSTDTQYF. CDR3 DNA sequence: TGCGCCAGCAGCCCCCGGACTAGCGTAAGCACAGATACGCAGTATTTT.

The chain employs TRBV28 and TRBJ2-3; unclear D gene. There are 15 residues in the CDR3. The germline V and J ends were trimmed by 3 bases and 3 bases, with 13 bases remaining between them. Looked up from germline, CDR1 is MDHEN and CDR2 is SYDVKM. The CDR3 protein is CASSFLRSGTDTQYF. DNA for the CDR3: TGTGCCAGCAGTTTCCTAAGATCAGGTACAGATACGCAGTATTTT.

The chain links TRBV5-4 to TRBJ2-1; 7 bases line up with TRBD2. CDR1 and CDR2 from the germline V gene are SGHNT and YYREEE (reference sequence). The V and J ends lost 4 bases and 1 base, in that order; junction bases with no gene match: 5. The CDR3 sequence is 15 residues long. DNA for the CDR3: TGTGCCAGCAGCCATAGCGGGTTGTCCTACAATGAGCAGTTCTTC. It encodes CASSHSGLSYNEQFF.

The DNA for the CDR3 is TGCGCCAGCAGCCAAGGGGGACTACAAGAGACCCAGTACTTC. It encodes CASSQGGLQETQYF. The chain carries TRBV4-1 and TRBJ2-5, with 7 bases matching TRBD2. The CDR3 contains 14 residues. The germline V gene encodes CDR1 MGHRA and CDR2 YSYEKL. Losses at the gene ends were 1 base for V and 2 bases for J; bases not matched to a gene: 1.

The gene calls are TRBV5-6 and TRBJ1-1; D is uncertain. Trimming pared 0 bases from V and 0 bases from J, leaving 12 bases between. The germline gives CDR1 SGHDT, CDR2 YYEEEE. This CDR3 comprises 16 residues. CDR3 residues: CASSLEPSGVNTEAFF. CDR3 DNA: TGTGCCAGCAGCTTGGAGCCAAGTGGAGTGAACACTGAAGCTTTCTTT. The full variable domain, its missing parts supplied by reference TRBV5-6 and TRBJ1-1, is DAGVTQSPTHLIKTRGQQVTLRCSPKSGHDTVSWYQQALGQGPQFIFQYYEEEERQRGNFPDRFSGHQFPNYSSELNVNALLLGDSALYLCASSLEPSGVNTEAFFGQGTRLTVV.

There are a few counts of this clone. V is TRBV7-2 and J is TRBJ2-2; maybe TRBD2 (6 bases). Germline lookup yields CDR1 SGHTA and CDR2 FQGNSA. V lost 1 base and J 1 base, leaving 7 bases between the germline ends. The CDR3 runs 15 residues. The CDR3 bases are TGTGCCAGCAGCTTAGGACTAGGGAACACCGGGGAGCTGTTTTTT. It translates to CASSLGLGNTGELFF.

The chain uses TRBV9 and TRBJ2-1, with 10 bases identical to TRBD2. V lost 3 bases and J lost 0; bases outside the gene matches: 12. Germline assignment: CDR1 SGDLS and CDR2 YYNGEE. The length of the CDR3 is 19 residues. CDR3 DNA sequence: TGTGCCAGCAGCGCACGGCGGACTAGCGGCTTTCCCTCCTACAATGAGCAGTTCTTC. This gives the protein CASSARRTSGFPSYNEQFF.

This chain connects TRBV11-3 to TRBJ2-5; TRBD1 matches 8 bases. The V segment lost 6 bases and the J segment 5 bases; nucleotides outside the gene matches: 2. CDR3 length: 12 residues. Germline V gives CDR1 SGHNT, CDR2 YENEEA. The CDR3 nucleotides are TGTGCCAGCAGTGGACAGGGTGAGACCCAGTACTTC. It specifies CASSGQGETQYF.